This T cell receptor beta chain came from a study of blood T cell repertoires in COVID-19. Study-wide background: Italy, Spain and the United States were the sources of the convalescent and acute COVID-19 samples. Sample material is recorded as cDNA or gDNA derived from T cells, B-cell-depleted T cells, or PBMCs.

The ends were cut back, 1 base at V and 5 bases at J, with 14 bases in the middle. In germline, CDR1 is SGHAT, CDR2 FQNNGV. This CDR3 has 15 amino acids. In the original analysis: Amplification of reference gene primers was used by the study to estimate nucleated cell counts. The table came from immunoSEQ multiplex PCR; TCRdb's copy has only in-frame clones and leaves some out. D and trimming come from the DNA, and the V and J calls and clone size come from that table. The repertoire has more than 85,000 clones, around 74% of them found once; the top ten carry less than 10%. V usage is TRBV11-2 and J usage is TRBJ2-5, with D possibly matching TRBD1 (6 bases). Specimen: peripheral blood. The sequence was obtained from a woman aged 60-75 years with acute or convalescent COVID-19. CDR3: CASSLAQGSWETQYF. In DNA, the CDR3 is TGTGCCAGCAGCTTAGCCCAGGGGAGCTGGGAGACCCAGTACTTC.